Below, 17 T cell receptor beta chains from the same sample are listed, as sequenced in a study of vaccination and CD4 T cells after COVID-19. The sample's treatment: roughly 10-day PBMC culture with coronavirus spike peptide pools or control peptides (ViraFEST assay). Oncomine TCR Beta short-read sequencing was applied to DNA from cultured CD4+ T cells. TCRdb reprocessed the PCR reads via MiXCR and lists one record per CDR3 protein. Among 11,000 or so distinct CDR3 sequences listed, 35% to 55% were seen once. Their specific antigens are unknown. The sample was cultured CD4+ T cells from blood. Every receptor here comes from a human donor with COVID-19.

The chain recombines TRBV7-2 with TRBJ1-6; D is possibly TRBD1 (5 bases). Germline-derived CDR1 and CDR2 are SGHTA and FQGNSA. V was pared by 4 bases and J by 0 bases, with 19 bases between. The CDR3 has 19 amino acids. The CDR3: CASSSFSQGRHSYNSPLHF. The DNA for the CDR3 is TGTGCCAGCAGCTCGTTCTCCCAGGGTCGCCACTCCTATAATTCACCCCTCCACTTT.

The chain uses TRBV20-1 and TRBJ1-5; TRBD1 might be the D (6 bases). Germline V gene sequence: CDR1 DFQATT, CDR2 SNEGSKA (reference sequence). V was shortened by 5 bases and J by 4 bases, with 9 bases between the two germline ends. The CDR3 is 12 residues long. The CDR3 DNA follows: TGCAGTGCTGGACAGACAAATCAGCCCCAGCATTTT. Its translation is CSAGQTNQPQHF.

This chain connects TRBV11-3 to TRBJ2-1; D ambiguous. Germline CDR1 is SGHNT and CDR2 is YENEEA. The CDR3 runs to 13 residues. Between the trimmed V and J ends, which lost 0 bases and 3 bases, there was a span of 3 bases. In DNA, the CDR3 is TGTGCCAGCAGCTTAGAGAGCTACAATGAGCAGTTCTTC. Its translation: CASSLESYNEQFF.

The chain uses TRBV6-2 or TRBV6-3 and TRBJ1-1, with a weak D call TRBD1 (5 bases). Germline CDR1 reads MNHEY; CDR2 reads SVGEGT. The CDR3 spans 17 residues. Trimming shortened V by 6 bases and J by 0 bases, and 20 bases separated the two germline ends. CDR3: CASSNGGTAILNTEAFF. CDR3 DNA: TGTGCCAGCAGCAACGGGGGGACCGCTATTCTGAACACTGAAGCTTTCTTT.

This clonotype rates as medium-sized. V and J are TRBV6-1 and TRBJ1-2, with TRBD1 matching over 7 bases. With V trimmed by 7 bases and J by 1 base, 9 bases remained unmatched. The CDR3 runs to 15 residues. Per germline, CDR1 MNHNS and CDR2 SASEGT. The CDR3 reads CASKKHGTDNYGYTF. In DNA, the CDR3 is TGTGCCAGCAAGAAACACGGGACAGATAACTATGGCTACACCTTC.

This chain links TRBV6-1 with TRBJ2-1; TRBD1 matches at 10 bases. This CDR3 comprises 15 residues. Looked up from germline, CDR1 is MNHNS and CDR2 is SASEGT. With V trimmed by 10 bases and J by 9 bases, 15 bases remained unmatched. CDR3 loop: CATSSDRGREGEQFF. CDR3 DNA sequence: TGTGCCACCAGCTCTGACAGGGGGCGTGAGGGTGAGCAGTTCTTC.

The chain couples TRBV9 to TRBJ2-2, with D uncertain. Per germline, CDR1 SGDLS and CDR2 YYNGEE. The V gene lost 3 bases and the J gene lost 0 bases, with 6 bases spanning the gap. This CDR3 is 14 amino acids long. CDR3 nucleotide sequence: TGTGCCAGCAGCGCGCAGTCGAACACCGGGGAGCTGTTTTTT. Residues: CASSAQSNTGELFF.

The rearrangement joins TRBV2 to TRBJ2-7; TRBD2 matches 13 bases. This CDR3 spans 17 amino acids. The germline V gene encodes CDR1 SNHLY and CDR2 FYNNEI. V was pared by 4 bases and J by 2 bases, with 8 bases of the junction left unmatched. CDR3 region: CASSGGGLAGRTYEQYF. The DNA for the CDR3 is TGTGCCAGCAGTGGGGGGGGACTAGCGGGGAGAACCTACGAGCAGTACTTC.

V and J are TRBV6-1 and TRBJ2-7, with D hard to call. Deletions cut 5 bases from V and 0 bases from J, with 11 bases between. CDR1 and CDR2 from the germline V gene are MNHNS and SASEGT. The CDR3 is made up of 14 amino acids. As DNA, the CDR3 is TGTGCCAGCAGTCCACAAGGGCTCTCCTACGAGCAGTACTTC. This sequence encodes CASSPQGLSYEQYF.

The gene calls are TRBV2 and TRBJ2-7; D could derive from TRBD1 or TRBD2 (5 bases each). Per germline, CDR1 SNHLY and CDR2 FYNNEI. Trimming cost V 5 bases and J 2 bases, with 16 bases left between them. This CDR3 has 15 residues. CDR3 sequence: CASSYRGLTTYEQYF. DNA of the CDR3: TGTGCCAGCAGTTACCGGGGCCTTACCACCTACGAGCAGTACTTC.

This clonotype was observed a few times. The chain recombines TRBV6-4 with TRBJ2-2, with D tentatively TRBD2 (5 bases). With 8 bases removed from V and 5 bases from J, the gap between germline ends came to 15 bases. Germline CDR1 reads MRHNA; CDR2 reads SNTAGT. CDR3 length: 14 amino acids. This CDR3 is CASSPSPGTGELFF. As DNA, the CDR3 is TGTGCCAGCTCCCCTAGCCCGGGGACCGGGGAGCTGTTTTTT.

The chain has TRBV12-3 or TRBV12-4 and TRBJ1-1; TRBD1 might be the D (6 bases). This CDR3 spans 12 amino acids. Trimming pared 9 bases from V and 2 bases from J, leaving 10 bases between. CDR3 DNA sequence: TGTGCCAGTTCACAGGGAAACACTGAAGCTTTCTTT. It encodes CASSQGNTEAFF.

There are a few counts of this clonotype. The chain employs TRBV27 and TRBJ2-2, with D perhaps matching TRBD1 or TRBD2 (5 bases each). This CDR3 region has 16 residues. CDR1 is MNHEY and CDR2 is SMNVEV in the germline V gene (reference sequence). V gave up 3 bases and J gave up 0 bases, with 11 bases separating them. The CDR3 DNA reads TGTGCCAGCAGTTTCATGGGGCGGGCGAACACCGGGGAGCTGTTTTTT. It is translated as CASSFMGRANTGELFF.

The chain recombines TRBV2 with TRBJ1-2; possibly TRBD1 for D (5 bases). Germline CDR1 SNHLY, CDR2 FYNNEI. The CDR3 has 15 amino acids. With 7 bases removed from V and 6 bases from J, the gap between germline ends came to 21 bases. CDR3 protein: CASTRRGGMGDGYTF. Here the CDR3 DNA reads TGTGCCAGCACCCGGCGGGGGGGGATGGGGGATGGCTACACCTTC.

This clonotype was detected a few times. The CDR3 region has the DNA TGTGCCACCAGTGCTTTAGGGGGCTATGGCTACACCTTC. Its translation: CATSALGGYGYTF. The chain employs TRBV24-1 and TRBJ1-2, with D possibly matching TRBD1 (6 bases). Germline V gene sequence: CDR1 KGHDR, CDR2 SFDVKD. The CDR3 sequence is 13 residues long. The V end lost 5 bases, the J end lost 4 bases, and 10 bases lay between the germline ends.

The rearrangement uses TRBV30 and TRBJ1-6; D remains ambiguous. Trimming stripped 4 bases from V and 5 bases from J, with 9 bases between. The CDR3 is 13 amino acids. Per germline, CDR1 GTSNPN and CDR2 SVGIG (reference sequence). DNA of the CDR3: TGTGCCTGGAATCGGTTGAATAATTCACCCCTCCACTTT. It codes for CAWNRLNNSPLHF.

The genes are TRBV27 and TRBJ1-4; no reliable D call. V gave up 2 bases and J gave up 0 bases, with 4 bases separating them. In germline, CDR1 is MNHEY, CDR2 SMNVEV (reference sequence). CDR3 length: 14 residues. In DNA form, the CDR3 reads TGTGCCAGCAGTTTAAGAACAACTAATGAAAAACTGTTTTTT. Protein product: CASSLRTTNEKLFF.